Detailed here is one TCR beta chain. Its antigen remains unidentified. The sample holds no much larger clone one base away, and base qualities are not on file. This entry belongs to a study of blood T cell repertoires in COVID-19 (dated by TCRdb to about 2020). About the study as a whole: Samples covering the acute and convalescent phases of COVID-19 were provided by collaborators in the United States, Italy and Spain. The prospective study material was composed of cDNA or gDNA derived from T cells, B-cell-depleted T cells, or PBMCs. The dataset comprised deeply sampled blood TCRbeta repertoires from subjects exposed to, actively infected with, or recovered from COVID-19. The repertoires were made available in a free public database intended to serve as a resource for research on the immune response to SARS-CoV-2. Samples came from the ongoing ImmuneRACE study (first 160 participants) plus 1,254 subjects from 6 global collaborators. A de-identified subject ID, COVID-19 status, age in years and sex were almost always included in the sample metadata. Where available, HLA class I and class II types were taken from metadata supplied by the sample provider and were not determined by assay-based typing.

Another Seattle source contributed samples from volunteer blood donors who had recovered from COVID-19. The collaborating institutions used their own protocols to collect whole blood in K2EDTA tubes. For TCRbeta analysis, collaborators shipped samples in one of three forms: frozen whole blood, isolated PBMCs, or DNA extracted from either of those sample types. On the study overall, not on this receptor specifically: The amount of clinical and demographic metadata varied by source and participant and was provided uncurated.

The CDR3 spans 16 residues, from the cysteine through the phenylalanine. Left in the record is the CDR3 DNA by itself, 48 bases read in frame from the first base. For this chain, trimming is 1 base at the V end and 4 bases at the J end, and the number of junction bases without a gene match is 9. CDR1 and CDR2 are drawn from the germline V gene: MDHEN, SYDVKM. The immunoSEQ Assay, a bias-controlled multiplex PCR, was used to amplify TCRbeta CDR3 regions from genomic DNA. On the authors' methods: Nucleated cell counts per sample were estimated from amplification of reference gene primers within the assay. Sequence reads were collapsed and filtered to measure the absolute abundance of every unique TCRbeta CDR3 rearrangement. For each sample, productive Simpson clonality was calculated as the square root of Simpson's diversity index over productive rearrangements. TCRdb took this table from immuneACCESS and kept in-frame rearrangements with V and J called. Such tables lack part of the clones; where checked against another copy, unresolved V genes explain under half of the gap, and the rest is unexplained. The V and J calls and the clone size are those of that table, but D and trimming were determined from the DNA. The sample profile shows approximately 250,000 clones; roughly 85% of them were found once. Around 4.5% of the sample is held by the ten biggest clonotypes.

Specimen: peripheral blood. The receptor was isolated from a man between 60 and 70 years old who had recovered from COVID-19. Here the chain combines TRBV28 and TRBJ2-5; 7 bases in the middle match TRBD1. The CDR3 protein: CASSLYEGARVETQYF. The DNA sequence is TGTGCCAGCAGTTTATATGAGGGGGCGAGGGTAGAGACCCAGTACTTC.